This record concerns one T cell receptor beta chain sequence. Its specificity is unknown. The study ran its PCR with 60 Vbeta and 13 Jbeta primers. Assay used: immunoSEQ multiplex PCR; TCRdb lists only in-frame clones, some missing. The sample has more than 250,000 clones, approximately 90% seen once. This sample is part of a study of cytomegalovirus exposure and HLA in healthy donors. Whole-study findings and limits: Analyzed later, most CMV-associated TCR beta chains appeared HLA-restricted.

Trimming at V came to 0 bases and at J to 11 bases, leaving 7 bases not matched to a gene. CDR3 length equals 15 residues. Per the germline V gene, CDR1 is SGHVS and CDR2 is FNYEAQ. The sequenced sample was PBMCs. This sequence joins TRBV7-6 and TRBJ2-3; TRBD2 agrees at 11 bases. The clonotype comes from a woman in her late teens or twenties in good health and CMV-seronegative. CDR3 DNA sequence: TGTGCCAGCAGCTTAGCGAGCCTAGCGGGGGGTCAGCAGTATTTT. It encodes CASSLASLAGGQQYF. Full variable domain (missing parts from reference TRBV7-6 and TRBJ2-3): GAGVSQSPRYKVTKRGQDVALRCDPISGHVSLYWYRQALGQGPEFLTYFNYEAQQDKSGLPNDRFSAERPEGSISTLTIQRTEQRDSAMYRCASSLASLAGGQQYFGPGTRLTVL.